One and the same sample provided the 30 T cell receptor beta chains below, sequenced in a study of PD-L1 blockade in urothelial cancer. Time point in this sample: pretreatment peripheral blood. The repertoire was sequenced with immunoSEQ multiplex PCR; TCRdb's copy has only in-frame clones and lacks some. Of approximately 86,000 clones in the sample, around four fifths were seen once. The input for sequencing was PBMCs, taken around atezolizumab (anti-PD-L1) treatment. The source of these receptors is a man aged 40-55 years with urothelial cancer.

The rearrangement joins TRBV6-5 to TRBJ2-3; the match to TRBD2 covers 8 bases. V lost 2 bases, J lost 3 bases, and 7 bases stayed unmatched. CDR1 is MNHEY and CDR2 is SVGAGI in the germline V gene. The CDR3 extends over 16 amino acids. CDR3 sequence (DNA): TGTGCCAGCAGTTACGCGGGACTAGGGGGGACAGATACGCAGTATTTT. Its translation is CASSYAGLGGTDTQYF.

The V gene is TRBV30, the J gene TRBJ2-1; D is possibly TRBD2 (6 bases). The V end lost 7 bases, the J end lost 5 bases, and 18 bases lay between the germline ends. The CDR3 has 14 amino acids. Germline CDR1 reads GTSNPN; CDR2 reads SVGIG (reference sequence). For the CDR3, the DNA is TGTGCCTTCAATAGGGCGGGACTCAACAATGAGCAGTTCTTC. It encodes CAFNRAGLNNEQFF.

The V gene is TRBV30, the J gene TRBJ1-2, with 10 bases identical to TRBD1. Germline V lookup: CDR1 GTSNPN, CDR2 SVGIG (reference sequence). Trimming took 4 bases from V and 7 from J; bases not matched to a gene: 9. This CDR3 comprises 14 residues. The CDR3 DNA reads as TGTGCCTGGACCCGGGACAGGGGTTATGGTGGCTACACCTTC. It yields the protein CAWTRDRGYGGYTF.

The rearrangement uses TRBV6-5 and TRBJ2-1; possible D gene TRBD2, 6 bases. The germline V and J ends were trimmed by 5 bases and 3 bases, with 14 bases remaining between them. Germline V lookup: CDR1 MNHEY, CDR2 SVGAGI. This CDR3 spans 15 amino acids. The CDR3: CASSRDGSFYNEQFF. The CDR3 bases are TGTGCCAGCAGTCGAGACGGGAGCTTCTACAATGAGCAGTTCTTC.

The chain couples TRBV15 to TRBJ1-3, with D tentatively TRBD1 (5 bases). Trimming removed 6 bases at V and 0 bases at J, with 12 bases between. The CDR3 extends over 15 amino acids. Germline CDR1 LNHNV, CDR2 YYDKDF (reference sequence). The CDR3, as DNA: TGTGCCACCAGTGAGGACACCTACTCTGGAAACACCATATATTTT. Translating it yields CATSEDTYSGNTIYF.

The chain joins TRBV27 to TRBJ1-2; 8 nucleotides match TRBD1. The junction had 10 bases not matched to a gene; V was cut back by 5 bases and J by 2 bases. Germline V gives CDR1 MNHEY, CDR2 SMNVEV (reference sequence). This CDR3 has 16 amino acids. The CDR3 is CASSHSRTGINYGYTF. In DNA form, the CDR3 reads TGTGCCAGCAGTCATTCCCGGACAGGGATAAACTATGGCTACACCTTC.

A single count supports this clone. The rearrangement links TRBV28 to TRBJ1-5, with a weak D call TRBD1 (5 bases). Trimming cost V 7 bases and J 8 bases, with 18 bases left between them. The germline CDR1 and CDR2 sequences are MDHEN and SYDVKM. The CDR3 runs 14 residues. The CDR3 protein is CASKEGGALKPQHF. For the CDR3, the DNA is TGTGCCAGCAAGGAAGGAGGGGCCCTAAAGCCCCAGCATTTT.

The V call is TRBV9, the J call TRBJ1-1; the D is unclear. V lost 3 bases and J 10 bases, leaving 13 bases between the germline ends. This CDR3 is 12 amino acids long. CDR1 is SGDLS, CDR2 YYNGEE, per germline. The CDR3 spells CASSGLVEGAFF. DNA for the CDR3: TGTGCCAGCAGCGGGCTGGTGGAGGGAGCTTTCTTT.

This clone has only one observation. One end of the junction is discordant with germline, which a read error may explain. This chain links TRBV5-4 with TRBJ2-7, with TRBD1 matching 10 bases. The germline CDR1 and CDR2 sequences are SGHNT and YYREEE (reference sequence). This CDR3 spans 16 amino acids. This chain's CDR3 is CASSYAGTGVKYEQCF. CDR3 DNA: TGTGCCAGCAGCTATGCCGGGACAGGGGTTAAGTACGAGCAGTGCTTC. The full variable domain, its missing parts supplied by reference TRBV5-4 and TRBJ2-7, is ETGVTQSPTHLIKTRGQQVTLRCSSQSGHNTVSWYQQALGQGPQFIFQYYREEENGRGNFPPRFSGLQFPNYSSELNVNALELDDSALYLCASSYAGTGVKYEQCFGPGTRLTVT.

The chain links TRBV5-4 to TRBJ1-2; 7 bases align to TRBD1. Per the germline V gene, CDR1 is SGHNT and CDR2 is YYREEE (reference sequence). This CDR3 is 16 amino acids long. The junction had 6 bases not matched to a gene; V was cut back by 0 bases and J by 1 base. In nucleotides, the CDR3 is TGTGCCAGCAGCTTGGCCACAGGGGCCATTAACTATGGCTACACCTTC. Residues: CASSLATGAINYGYTF.

This clone was observed a single time. No conserved phenylalanine or tryptophan is present at the end of the CDR3, so a read error is the likely explanation. Because the CDR3's place on the DNA is in doubt, the DNA is left out and the CDR3 is given as listed by TCRdb. The CDR3 spells CASSWIRVFLVSL. V gene TRBV5-1 combines with J gene TRBJ2-7; no check of the table's D call, TRBD2, against the DNA was made. The CDR3 numbers 13 amino acids, ends counted. Germline loops: CDR1 SGHRS, CDR2 YFSETQ.

V and J are TRBV28 and TRBJ1-1; no clear D gene. The germline gives CDR1 MDHEN, CDR2 SYDVKM. The germline V and J ends were trimmed by 8 bases and 1 base, with 11 bases remaining between them. The CDR3 consists of 13 residues. The CDR3 sequence is CASSLMRNTEAFF. In DNA, the CDR3 is TGTGCCAGCTCCCTGATGAGGAACACTGAAGCTTTCTTT.

This clone came up once. The CDR3 spells CASTVRDSRSIGAFF. The CDR3 DNA sequence: TGTGCCAGCACCGTGAGGGACAGTAGATCAATCGGAGCTTTCTTT. This chain links TRBV7-9 with TRBJ1-1, with 7 nucleotides matching TRBD1. The V gene end was trimmed by 7 bases and the J gene end by 10 bases; junction bases not matched to a gene: 18. The CDR3 length is 15 residues. Germline V gene data show CDR1 as SEHNR and CDR2 as FQNEAQ (reference sequence).

The CDR3 nucleotides read TGTGCCAGCAGTGAATTGAGAGGGTTGGTAACCGGGGAGCTGTTTTTT. This translates into CASSELRGLVTGELFF. The V and J genes are TRBV6-1 and TRBJ2-2; D might be TRBD2 (5 bases). The germline V and J ends were trimmed by 2 bases and 5 bases, with 15 bases remaining between them. Germline assignment: CDR1 MNHNS and CDR2 SASEGT. CDR3 length: 16 residues.

V usage is TRBV7-9 and J usage is TRBJ1-2, with 9 bases identical to TRBD1. The junction had 9 bases not matched to a gene; V was cut back by 3 bases and J by 7 bases. CDR3 length: 15 residues. Germline CDR1 SEHNR, CDR2 FQNEAQ (reference sequence). The chain's CDR3 is CASSFASQTGGGYTF. The CDR3 region has the DNA TGTGCCAGCAGCTTCGCGTCACAGACAGGGGGTGGCTACACCTTC.

The gene calls are TRBV11-1 and TRBJ1-1; D remains unclear. CDR1 is SGHAT and CDR2 is FQDESV in the germline V gene (reference sequence). The CDR3 consists of 14 residues. Deletions cut 5 bases from V and 0 bases from J, with 10 bases between. The DNA for the CDR3 is TGTGCCAGCAGCCTGCCTAATATGAACACTGAAGCTTTCTTT. Translating gives CASSLPNMNTEAFF.

V is TRBV7-6 and J is TRBJ2-1, with 8 bases that match TRBD2. CDR3 length equals 15 residues. CDR1 is SGHVS, CDR2 FNYEAQ, per germline. V dropped 5 bases and J dropped 0; count of bases not matched to a gene: 3. The CDR3 spells CASSHSGSSYNEQFF. The CDR3 bases are TGTGCCAGCAGCCACAGCGGGAGCTCCTACAATGAGCAGTTCTTC. The full variable domain, completed using reference TRBV7-6 and TRBJ2-1, is GAGVSQSPRYKVTKRGQDVALRCDPISGHVSLYWYRQALGQGPEFLTYFNYEAQQDKSGLPNDRFSAERPEGSISTLTIQRTEQRDSAMYRCASSHSGSSYNEQFFGPGTRLTVL.

The chain links TRBV6-6 to TRBJ1-1, with 7 positions matching TRBD1. With 7 bases clipped from V and 3 bases from J, the junction kept 5 bases outside the gene matches. Germline CDR1 is MNHNY and CDR2 is SVGAGI (reference sequence). CDR3 size: 13 residues. Written as DNA, the CDR3 is TGTGCCAGCACTTCAGGGGGGTACACTGAAGCTTTCTTT. Encoded protein: CASTSGGYTEAFF.

This clone was detected only a few times. The V call is TRBV4-1, the J call TRBJ2-6, with D maybe TRBD2 (7 bases). V was cut by 1 base and J by 2 bases, with 12 bases left in between. The CDR3 consists of 17 residues. CDR1 MGHRA and CDR2 YSYEKL come from the germline V gene. The DNA for the CDR3 is TGCGCCAGCAGCCAAGGAGGGGGAGGGGCTGGGGCCAACGTCCTGACTTTC. Translation: CASSQGGGGAGANVLTF.

This chain connects TRBV10-2 to TRBJ2-1; D remains unclear. V was shortened by 3 bases and J by 10 bases, with 7 bases between the two germline ends. The CDR3 runs to 11 residues. The V gene's germline CDR1 is WSHSY and CDR2 SAAADI. The CDR3 sequence: CASSDPREQFF. The CDR3 DNA sequence: TGCGCCAGCAGTGACCCTAGGGAGCAGTTCTTC.

J is TRBJ1-3 and V is TRBV9; possible D gene TRBD1, 6 bases. CDR3 length: 16 amino acids. Germline values: CDR1 SGDLS, CDR2 YYNGEE. V shed 0 bases and J shed 3 bases, with 13 bases lying between them. The chain's CDR3 is CASSVEGDRNGNTIYF. As DNA, the CDR3 is TGTGCCAGCAGCGTAGAGGGGGATCGTAATGGAAACACCATATATTTT.

The chain combines TRBV27 with TRBJ2-1, with 8 nucleotides matching TRBD2. V gave up 0 bases and J gave up 5 bases; unmatched junction bases: 9. CDR1 is MNHEY and CDR2 is SMNVEV in the germline V gene (reference sequence). The CDR3 is made up of 17 amino acids. In DNA, the CDR3 is TGTGCCAGCAGTTTATCCCTTCCGGGAGGGCCCCACAATGAGCAGTTCTTC. This sequence encodes CASSLSLPGGPHNEQFF.

The chain links TRBV4-1 to TRBJ1-2, with 7 positions matching TRBD1. V lost 1 base to trimming and J lost 4 bases; unmatched junction nucleotides: 9. Germline V gives CDR1 MGHRA, CDR2 YSYEKL. The CDR3 contains 16 residues. CDR3 loop: CASSQVLQGMAYGYTF. The CDR3 nucleotides are TGCGCCAGCAGCCAAGTTTTACAGGGGATGGCCTATGGCTACACCTTC.

The V call is TRBV6-5, the J call TRBJ2-2; possible D gene TRBD1, 5 bases. Per germline, CDR1 MNHEY and CDR2 SVGAGI. The germline V and J ends were trimmed by 2 bases and 3 bases, with 13 bases remaining between them. The CDR3 contains 16 residues. CDR3 coding DNA: TGTGCCAGCAGTTACCGGGTCAGGGTAGACACCGGGGAGCTGTTTTTT. Its protein product is CASSYRVRVDTGELFF.

The table lists this clone with a few counts. The chain joins TRBV11-2 to TRBJ2-7, with 12 bases fitting TRBD2. CDR3 length equals 15 residues. V shed 5 bases, J shed 5 bases, and the junction held 7 bases outside the gene matches. Germline values: CDR1 SGHAT, CDR2 FQNNGV. The CDR3 loop reads CASSPRTSGANEQYF. CDR3 DNA: TGTGCCAGCAGCCCAAGGACTAGCGGGGCCAACGAGCAGTACTTC.

This chain connects TRBV9 to TRBJ2-3; D is unclear. Germline V CDR1 and CDR2: SGDLS, YYNGEE. V was shortened by 4 bases and J by 0 bases, with 9 bases between the two germline ends. The CDR3 has 14 amino acids. The CDR3 is CASSLSLSTDTQYF. The CDR3 nucleotides are TGTGCCAGCAGCCTCAGTCTGAGCACAGATACGCAGTATTTT.

The V and J genes are TRBV7-9 and TRBJ2-3; TRBD1 aligns across 7 bases. The V and J ends lost 5 bases and 3 bases, in that order; junction bases with no gene match: 5. Looked up from germline, CDR1 is SEHNR and CDR2 is FQNEAQ (reference sequence). There are 14 residues in the CDR3. The CDR3: CASSRQGPTDTQYF. The DNA of the CDR3 is TGTGCCAGCAGCCGACAGGGCCCAACAGATACGCAGTATTTT.

The chain links TRBV9 to TRBJ2-2, with D possibly matching TRBD2 (5 bases). Germline V lookup: CDR1 SGDLS, CDR2 YYNGEE. Trimming took 0 bases from V and 5 from J, leaving 14 bases between them. The CDR3 is 16 residues long. The CDR3 nucleotides read TGTGCCAGCAGCGTAGGTTCGGACGGGAAGACCGGGGAGCTGTTTTTT. It translates to CASSVGSDGKTGELFF.

CDR3 DNA: TGCGCCAGCAGCCCCCCGGGACAGTCCTACAATGAGCAGTTCTTC. Protein product: CASSPPGQSYNEQFF. The chain employs TRBV5-1 and TRBJ2-1, with 7 bases aligning to TRBD1. The trim removed 4 bases at V and 1 base at J, leaving 5 bases unmatched. The length of the CDR3 is 15 residues. Germline CDR1 is SGHRS and CDR2 is YFSETQ.

This sequence joins TRBV7-9 and TRBJ2-7; D gene unclear. Germline CDR1 SEHNR, CDR2 FQNEAQ (reference sequence). The CDR3 is 13 amino acids. V was clipped by 0 bases and J by 3 bases, with 6 bases between them. The CDR3 DNA reads TGTGCCAGCAGCTTAGCGGCTGGCTACGAGCAGTACTTC. Amino acids: CASSLAAGYEQYF.